These 24 T cell receptor beta chains share one sample of origin, sequenced in a study of cytomegalovirus exposure and HLA in healthy donors. Libraries were prepared by immunoSEQ multiplex PCR; TCRdb keeps only in-frame clonotypes and omits some of them. The sample records about 120,000 clones, about 88% being singletons. The sequenced sample consisted of PBMCs. The source is a young man in good health and CMV-seropositive.

This CDR3 is CASSHTGTAQETQYF. The CDR3 DNA follows: TGTGCCAGCAGCCACACCGGGACAGCTCAAGAGACCCAGTACTTC. V and J are TRBV11-1 and TRBJ2-5; 7 nucleotides match TRBD1. The CDR3 spans 15 residues. Per the germline V gene, CDR1 is SGHAT and CDR2 is FQDESV (reference sequence). The V gene end was trimmed by 5 bases and the J gene end by 2 bases; junction bases not matched to a gene: 8.

Written as DNA, the CDR3 is TGTGCCAGCTCACCGAACCGGGATTCACCCCTCCACTTT. It specifies CASSPNRDSPLHF. This chain connects TRBV18 to TRBJ1-6; D gene unclear. V was cut by 3 bases and J by 8 bases, with 8 bases left in between. The CDR3 consists of 13 residues. In germline, CDR1 is KGHSH, CDR2 LQKENI. Full variable domain (missing parts from reference TRBV18 and TRBJ1-6): NAGVMQNPRHLVRRRGQEARLRCSPMKGHSHVYWYRQLPEEGLKFMVYLQKENIIDESGMPKERFSAEFPKEGPSILRIQQVVRGDSAAYFCASSPNRDSPLHFGNGTRLTVT.

The chain is built from TRBV7-9 and TRBJ2-1; 8 nucleotides align to TRBD2. Germline CDR1 SEHNR, CDR2 FQNEAQ (reference sequence). J was trimmed by 6 bases and V by 5 bases; bases with no gene match: 9. The CDR3 runs 15 residues. The CDR3 sequence is CASSLAGGGGNEQFF. CDR3 coding DNA: TGTGCCAGCAGCCTGGCGGGGGGTGGCGGCAATGAGCAGTTCTTC. Filled out from reference TRBV7-9 and TRBJ2-1, the complete variable domain reads DTGVSQNPRHKITKRGQNVTFRCDPISEHNRLYWYRQTLGQGPEFLTYFQNEAQLEKSRLLSDRFSAERPKGSFSTLEIQRTEQGDSAMYLCASSLAGGGGNEQFFGPGTRLTVL.

V gene TRBV6-5 combines with J gene TRBJ2-2; D unclear. The CDR3 has 14 amino acids. V was shortened by 2 bases and J by 5 bases, with 9 bases between the two germline ends. CDR1 is MNHEY and CDR2 is SVGAGI in the germline V gene. CDR3 in DNA: TGTGCCAGCAGTTACACCGAGGAGACCGGGGAGCTGTTTTTT. As protein: CASSYTEETGELFF.

The chain uses TRBV5-1 and TRBJ2-2; a weak D match, TRBD1 (6 bases). Trimming took 7 bases from V and 4 from J, leaving 23 bases between them. Looked up from germline, CDR1 is SGHRS and CDR2 is YFSETQ. The CDR3 covers 17 residues. The CDR3 DNA reads TGCGCCAGCGACCCCGGCATCACCGGGACACCCACCGGGGAGCTGTTTTTT. This sequence encodes CASDPGITGTPTGELFF.

Concerning this clone itself: The conserved phenylalanine or tryptophan is not found at the CDR3 terminus, so this likely reflects a read error. The DNA is left out, because the CDR3 cannot be placed on it with certainty; the CDR3 is given as TCRdb lists it. The V gene is TRBV6-1, the J gene TRBJ1-1; TRBD1, the table's D call, lacks a check against the DNA. The CDR3 totals 13 residues, both ends included. The V gene's germline CDR1 is MNHNS and CDR2 SASEGT. The CDR3 is CASSRPGQSPWGV.

This sequence joins TRBV19 and TRBJ2-3; unclear D gene. Germline V gene lookup returns CDR1 LNHDA and CDR2 SQIVND (reference sequence). V was clipped by 1 base and J by 2 bases, with 7 bases between them. The CDR3 contains 14 residues. The CDR3 DNA reads as TGTGCCAGTAGTATAGCGGAGCACACAGATACGCAGTATTTT. Encoded protein: CASSIAEHTDTQYF.

V usage is TRBV5-5 and J usage is TRBJ1-5; D perhaps matches TRBD1 (5 bases). Looked up from germline, CDR1 is SGHKS and CDR2 is YYEKEE (reference sequence). CDR3 length equals 15 residues. V was clipped by 4 bases and J by 6 bases, with 17 bases between them. The CDR3 is CASSRTTEGVQPQHF. Written as DNA, the CDR3 is TGTGCCAGCAGCCGGACGACGGAAGGGGTTCAGCCCCAGCATTTT.

The chain links TRBV6-1 to TRBJ2-3, with 7 bases aligning to TRBD1. This CDR3 has 16 residues. V gave up 4 bases and J gave up 4 bases; unmatched junction bases: 11. From germline, CDR1 is MNHNS and CDR2 SASEGT. This CDR3 is CASSARQGKLADTQYF. CDR3 DNA: TGTGCCAGCAGTGCGCGACAGGGAAAGTTGGCAGATACGCAGTATTTT.

This clone was seen just once. The rearrangement links TRBV10-1 to TRBJ2-7, with D perhaps TRBD2 (6 bases). The germline V gene encodes CDR1 WNHNN and CDR2 SYGVQD (reference sequence). V lost 3 bases to trimming and J lost 1 base, with 10 bases between them. The CDR3 contains 14 residues. This CDR3 reads CASSDRGASYEQYF. The CDR3 DNA reads TGCGCCAGCAGTGACCGCGGGGCTTCCTACGAGCAGTACTTC.

V and J are TRBV25-1 and TRBJ2-2; tentative D call: TRBD2 (6 bases). Germline CDR1 MGHDK, CDR2 SYGVNS. V was trimmed by 5 bases and J by 3 bases, leaving 10 bases between them. The CDR3 extends over 14 amino acids. CDR3 in amino acids: CASSRGGDTGELFF. CDR3 nucleotides: TGTGCCAGCAGTCGTGGAGGGGACACCGGGGAGCTGTTTTTT.

The chain couples TRBV27 to TRBJ1-5; 8 nucleotides line up with TRBD1. The trim removed 5 bases at V and 7 bases at J, leaving 7 bases unmatched. This CDR3 is 14 amino acids long. The germline V gene encodes CDR1 MNHEY and CDR2 SMNVEV (reference sequence). CDR3 sequence reads: CASSTDRVGQPQHF. The DNA of the CDR3 is TGTGCCAGCAGTACGGACAGGGTAGGACAGCCCCAGCATTTT.

The V and J genes are TRBV11-2 and TRBJ2-5; possible D gene TRBD2, 5 bases. Germline lookup yields CDR1 SGHAT and CDR2 FQNNGV. Trimming shortened V by 5 bases and J by 1 base, and 20 bases separated the two germline ends. The CDR3 length is 17 residues. DNA for the CDR3: TGTGCCAGCAGCCCCATCGGGCGACGGGAAACCCAAGAGACCCAGTACTTC. Translation gives CASSPIGRRETQETQYF.

The rearrangement joins TRBV2 to TRBJ2-3; a weak D match, TRBD1 (6 bases). CDR3 length equals 16 residues. Germline CDR1 and CDR2: SNHLY and FYNNEI. The V end lost 8 bases, the J end lost 0 bases, and 18 bases lay between the germline ends. This chain's CDR3 is CASLNVGGYSTDTQYF. CDR3 sequence (DNA): TGTGCCAGCCTTAACGTAGGGGGATATAGCACAGATACGCAGTATTTT. Drawing the rest from reference TRBV2 and TRBJ2-3, the complete variable domain is EPEVTQTPSHQVTQMGQEVILRCVPISNHLYFYWYRQILGQKVEFLVSFYNNEISEKSEIFDDQFSVERPDGSNFTLKIRSTKLEDSAMYFCASLNVGGYSTDTQYFGPGTRLTVL.

The rearrangement uses TRBV5-1 and TRBJ2-2, with 9 bases matching TRBD1. The CDR3 length is 14 residues. The germline CDR1 and CDR2 sequences are SGHRS and YFSETQ. The trim removed 4 bases at V and 6 bases at J, leaving 4 bases unmatched. The CDR3 region is CASSTGGASGELFF. The CDR3 DNA follows: TGCGCCAGCAGCACAGGGGGCGCATCCGGGGAGCTGTTTTTT.

This sequence joins TRBV10-3 and TRBJ1-6; 7 bases are shared with TRBD1. This CDR3 has 14 residues. Germline lookup yields CDR1 ENHRY and CDR2 SYGVKD. The V segment lost 5 bases and the J segment 9 bases; nucleotides outside the gene matches: 7. CDR3 DNA sequence: TGTGCCATCAGTAGACAGGGAAGCGGTTCACCCCTCCACTTT. It encodes CAISRQGSGSPLHF.

This rearrangement joins TRBV28 to TRBJ1-5; D is undetermined. The germline gives CDR1 MDHEN, CDR2 SYDVKM. V lost 3 bases and J lost 1, with 16 bases in between. CDR3 length: 17 amino acids. The CDR3 sequence is CASSFRRGGWSNQPQHF. Written as DNA, the CDR3 is TGTGCCAGCAGTTTCCGCCGTGGAGGGTGGAGCAATCAGCCCCAGCATTTT.

The chain links TRBV27 to TRBJ2-7, with TRBD1 as a possible D gene (6 bases). The CDR3 contains 14 residues. Trimming cost V 5 bases and J 2 bases, with 13 bases left between them. Looked up from germline, CDR1 is MNHEY and CDR2 is SMNVEV (reference sequence). The CDR3 DNA reads as TGTGCCAGCAGTCTTGCAGGGGATACCTACGAGCAGTACTTC. This sequence encodes CASSLAGDTYEQYF.

This clone has only a few counts. The CDR3 loop is CASSIRVTGGETQYF. In nucleotides, the CDR3 is TGTGCCAGCAGCATAAGGGTGACAGGAGGTGAGACCCAGTACTTC. The V and J genes are TRBV4-2 and TRBJ2-5; D possibly corresponds to TRBD1 (6 bases). Trimming shortened V by 5 bases and J by 5 bases, and 18 bases separated the two germline ends. Germline V CDR1 and CDR2: LGHNA, YNFKEQ. CDR3 size: 15 residues.

The V gene is TRBV4-1, the J gene TRBJ1-1, with 7 bases aligning to TRBD1. This CDR3 comprises 14 residues. Germline loops: CDR1 MGHRA, CDR2 YSYEKL. The V and J ends lost 4 bases and 0 bases, in that order; junction bases with no gene match: 2. CDR3: CASSRDRVNTEAFF. The CDR3 coding sequence is TGCGCCAGCAGCCGAGACAGGGTGAACACTGAAGCTTTCTTT.

The rearrangement joins TRBV7-8 to TRBJ2-1; 7 positions match TRBD1. The CDR3 extends over 15 amino acids. Germline loops: CDR1 SGHVS, CDR2 FQNEAQ. V was pared by 2 bases and J by 2 bases, with 3 bases of the junction left unmatched. CDR3 amino acids: CASSLITGAYNEQFF. The CDR3 nucleotides read TGTGCCAGCAGCTTAATTACAGGGGCCTACAATGAGCAGTTCTTC.

This clone is classed as medium-sized (0.01 to 0.1%). The chain carries TRBV7-8 and TRBJ1-1; 7 nucleotides match TRBD1. The CDR3 totals 12 residues. The ends lost 7 bases at V and 5 bases at J; junction bases unmatched: 4. Germline V gene lookup returns CDR1 SGHVS and CDR2 FQNEAQ. The CDR3 spells CASTTQGTEAFF. In DNA form, the CDR3 reads TGTGCCAGCACCACACAGGGGACTGAAGCTTTCTTT.

J is TRBJ1-2 and V is TRBV9; possible D gene TRBD1, 5 bases. Trimming took off 0 bases at V and 4 bases at J, with 10 bases between the two ends. Looked up from germline, CDR1 is SGDLS and CDR2 is YYNGEE. The CDR3 runs 14 residues. CDR3 in DNA: TGTGCCAGCAGCGTAGAAAGCAGGGCCTATGGCTACACCTTC. This codes for CASSVESRAYGYTF.

J is TRBJ2-7 and V is TRBV13; possibly TRBD1 for D (6 bases). Germline CDR1 reads PRHDT; CDR2 reads FYEKMQ (reference sequence). This CDR3 is 13 amino acids long. Trimming left V 5 bases short and J 4 bases short, with 12 bases between. DNA for the CDR3: TGTGCCAGCAGCCAGGGGCGAGGGTACGAGCAGTACTTC. It is translated as CASSQGRGYEQYF.